This entry features one T cell receptor beta chain sequence. Its antigen is unidentified. This sample is drawn from a study of glioma-infiltrating T cells after dendritic cell vaccination. As for time point: after dendritic cell vaccination, including at tumor progression/relapse. PBMC sampling occurred before vaccination, two weeks after the third dose, and at progression. Input was roughly 2.2 ug genomic DNA, or all available if less. The protocol was immunoSEQ multiplex PCR, while the TCRdb copy is restricted to in-frame clones and leaves out a portion. The sample consists of 90,000 to 140,000 clones, nearly 90% of them appearing once. Per germline, CDR1 MNHGY and CDR2 SAAAGT. Between the trimmed V and J ends, which lost 5 bases and 11 bases, there was a span of 13 bases. The length of the CDR3 is 12 residues. Study-level results: Complete blood and tumor specimen sets were limited to few patients.

This clonotype originated in a human donor with glioblastoma. The specimen was blood, collected after dendritic cell vaccination. The rearrangement uses TRBV6-8 and TRBJ1-5; D remains ambiguous. The CDR3 DNA reads as TGTGCCAGCAGTCGGGGTAAGGAGGCCCAGCATTTT. The encoded protein is CASSRGKEAQHF.